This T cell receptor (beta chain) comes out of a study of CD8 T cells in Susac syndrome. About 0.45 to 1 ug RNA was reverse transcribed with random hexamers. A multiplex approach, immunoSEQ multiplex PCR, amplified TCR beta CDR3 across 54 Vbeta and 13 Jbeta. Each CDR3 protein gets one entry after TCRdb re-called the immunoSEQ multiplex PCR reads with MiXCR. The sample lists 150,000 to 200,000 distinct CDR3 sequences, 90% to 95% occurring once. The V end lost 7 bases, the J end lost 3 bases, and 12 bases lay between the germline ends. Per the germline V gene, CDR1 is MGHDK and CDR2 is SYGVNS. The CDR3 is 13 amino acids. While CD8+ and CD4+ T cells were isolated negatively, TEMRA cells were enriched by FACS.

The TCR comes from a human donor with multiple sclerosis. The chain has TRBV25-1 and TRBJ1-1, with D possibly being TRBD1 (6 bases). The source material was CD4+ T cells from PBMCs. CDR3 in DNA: TGTGCCAGCACAAAACAGGGCTACACTGAAGCTTTCTTT. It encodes CASTKQGYTEAFF.